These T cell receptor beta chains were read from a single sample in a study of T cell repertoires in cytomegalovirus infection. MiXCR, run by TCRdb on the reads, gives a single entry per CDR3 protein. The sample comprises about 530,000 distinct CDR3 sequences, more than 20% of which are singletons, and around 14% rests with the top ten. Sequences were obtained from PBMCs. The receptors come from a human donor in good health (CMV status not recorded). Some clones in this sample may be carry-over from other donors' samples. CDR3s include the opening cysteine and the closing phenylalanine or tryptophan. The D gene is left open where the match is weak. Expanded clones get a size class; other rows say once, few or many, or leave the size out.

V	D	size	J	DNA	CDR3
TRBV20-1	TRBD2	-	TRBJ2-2	TGCAGTGCTAGAAGTGGAGAGGGGAGGGATTGGAACACCGGGGAGCTGTTTTTT	CSARSGEGRDWNTGELFF
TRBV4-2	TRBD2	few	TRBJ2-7	TGTGCCAGCAGCCAGGGGACGGGACTAGCGGGCCCATCCTACGAGCAGTACTTC	CASSQGTGLAGPSYEQYF
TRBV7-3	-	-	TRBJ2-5	TGTGCCAGCAGCTCCCACTTAGGGCAAGAGACCCAGTACTTC	CASSSHLGQETQYF
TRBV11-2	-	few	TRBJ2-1	TGTGCCAGCAGCTTAGTTTCCATTTCCGATGAGCAGTTCTTC	CASSLVSISDEQFF
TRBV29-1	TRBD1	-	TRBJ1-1	TGCAGCGTTGAAGGGGATACAGGGGGCCCTGAAGCTTTCTTT	CSVEGDTGGPEAFF
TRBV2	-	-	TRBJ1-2	TGTGCCAGCAGCCCCCAGGTGGGCAGTTGGGTTTATGGCTACACCTTC	CASSPQVGSWVYGYTF
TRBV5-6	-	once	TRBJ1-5	TGTGCCAGCAGCTTTACCGGGAGGGGGGTCAATCAGCCCCAGCATTTT	CASSFTGRGVNQPQHF
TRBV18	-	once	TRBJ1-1	TGTGCCAGCTCACCACAAAGGGGTAGAGGGGGCACTGAAGCTTTCTTT	CASSPQRGRGGTEAFF
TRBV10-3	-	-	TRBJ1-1	TGTGCCATCAGTGTCACAGTTGGGAACACTGAAGCTTTCTTT	CAISVTVGNTEAFF
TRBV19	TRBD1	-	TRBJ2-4	TGTGCCAGTAGGCATACAGGGGGCAACGAAAACATTCAGTACTTC	CASRHTGGNENIQYF
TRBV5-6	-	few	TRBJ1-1	TGTGCCAGCAGCCCGGGACACAGAACTGAAGCTTTCTTT	CASSPGHRTEAFF
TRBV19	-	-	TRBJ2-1	TGTGCCAGTAGTATTCCCGGCCAACAGGGTTACAATGAGCAGTTCTTC	CASSIPGQQGYNEQFF
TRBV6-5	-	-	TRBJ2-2	TGTGCCACCCTTCACACCGGGGAGCTGTTTTTT	CATLHTGELFF
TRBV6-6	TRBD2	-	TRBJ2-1	TGTGCCAGCAGTTACTCGATTTCTAGCGGGAGAGATGAGCAGTTCTTC	CASSYSISSGRDEQFF
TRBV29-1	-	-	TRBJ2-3	TGCAGCGTTGAACACTCGAAGGATACGCAGTATTTT	CSVEHSKDTQYF
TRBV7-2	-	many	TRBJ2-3	TGTGCCAGCAGCTTAATGCGGCTGCCTTCCCTCGAGTCCACAGATACGCAGTATTTT	CASSLMRLPSLESTDTQYF
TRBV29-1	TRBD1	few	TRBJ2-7	TGCAGCGTCCGGGGATCCGGGACAGGGGCCTACGAGCAGTACTTC	CSVRGSGTGAYEQYF
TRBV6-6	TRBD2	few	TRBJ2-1	TGTGCCAGCAGTGGCTCAGCGGGAGGGCCTATGTCCTACAATGAGCAGTTCTTC	CASSGSAGGPMSYNEQFF
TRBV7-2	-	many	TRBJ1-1	TGTGCCAGCATTTCCATTGGGAACACTGAAGCTTTCTTT	CASISIGNTEAFF
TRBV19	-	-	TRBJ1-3	TGTGCCAGTTCGGCCAGCAACTCTGGAAACACCATATATTTT	CASSASNSGNTIYF
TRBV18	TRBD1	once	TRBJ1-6	TGTGCCAGCTCACCCCTGGGACAGGGAGACTCACCCCTCCACTTT	CASSPLGQGDSPLHF
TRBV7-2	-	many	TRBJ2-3	TGTGCCAGCAGCCGATGGTCGGGGTTCGGCGGTAGGAACACAGATACGCAGTATTTT	CASSRWSGFGGRNTDTQYF
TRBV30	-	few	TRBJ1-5	TGTGCCTGGAGTGGAGGGTATAGCAATCAGCCCCAGCATTTT	CAWSGGYSNQPQHF
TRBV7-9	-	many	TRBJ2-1	TGTGCCAGCAGCTCCTGGGGAAACTCCTACAATGAGCAGTTCTTC	CASSSWGNSYNEQFF